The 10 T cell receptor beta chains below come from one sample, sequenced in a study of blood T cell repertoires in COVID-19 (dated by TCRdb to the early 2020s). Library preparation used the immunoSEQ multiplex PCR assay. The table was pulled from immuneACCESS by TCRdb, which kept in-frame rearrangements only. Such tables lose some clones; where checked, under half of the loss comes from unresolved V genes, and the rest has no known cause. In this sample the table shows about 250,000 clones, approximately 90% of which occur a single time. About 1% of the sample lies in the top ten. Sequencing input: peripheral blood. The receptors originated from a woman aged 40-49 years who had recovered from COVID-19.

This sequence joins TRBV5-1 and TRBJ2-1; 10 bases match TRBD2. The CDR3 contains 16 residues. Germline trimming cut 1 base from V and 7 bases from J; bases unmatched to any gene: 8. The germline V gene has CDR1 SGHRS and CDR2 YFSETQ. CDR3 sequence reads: CASSLPAGGPSNEQFF. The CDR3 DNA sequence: TGCGCCAGCAGCTTGCCAGCGGGAGGGCCCTCAAATGAGCAGTTCTTC.

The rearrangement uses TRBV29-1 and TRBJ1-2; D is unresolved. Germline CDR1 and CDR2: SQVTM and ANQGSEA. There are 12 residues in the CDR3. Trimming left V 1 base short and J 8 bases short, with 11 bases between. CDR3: CSVEGAPGGYTF. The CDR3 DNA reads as TGCAGCGTTGAAGGAGCCCCGGGGGGCTACACCTTC.

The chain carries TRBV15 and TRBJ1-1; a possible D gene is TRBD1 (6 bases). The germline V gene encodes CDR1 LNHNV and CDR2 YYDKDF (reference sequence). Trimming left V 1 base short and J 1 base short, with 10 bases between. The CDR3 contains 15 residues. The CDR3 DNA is TGTGCCACCAGCAGAGGGGGGCAGGAGAACACTGAAGCTTTCTTT. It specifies CATSRGGQENTEAFF.

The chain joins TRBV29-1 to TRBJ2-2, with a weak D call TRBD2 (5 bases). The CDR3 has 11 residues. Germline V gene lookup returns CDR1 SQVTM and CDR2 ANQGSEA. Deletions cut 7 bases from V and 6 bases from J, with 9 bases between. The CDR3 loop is CSATGSGELFF. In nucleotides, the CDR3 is TGCAGCGCCACGGGGTCCGGGGAGCTGTTTTTT.

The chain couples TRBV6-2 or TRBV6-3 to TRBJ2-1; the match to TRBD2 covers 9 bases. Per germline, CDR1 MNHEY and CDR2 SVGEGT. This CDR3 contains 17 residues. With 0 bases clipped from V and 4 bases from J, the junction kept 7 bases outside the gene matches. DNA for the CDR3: TGTGCCAGCAGTTACTCTCCGACTAGCGGAGCGTACAATGAGCAGTTCTTC. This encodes CASSYSPTSGAYNEQFF.

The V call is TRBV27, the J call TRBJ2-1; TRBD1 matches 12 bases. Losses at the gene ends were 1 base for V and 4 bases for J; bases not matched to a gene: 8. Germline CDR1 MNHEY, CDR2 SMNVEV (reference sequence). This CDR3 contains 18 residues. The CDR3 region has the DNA TGTGCCAGCAGTTTATTGACCGGGACAGGGGGCTCTTACAATGAGCAGTTCTTC. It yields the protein CASSLLTGTGGSYNEQFF.

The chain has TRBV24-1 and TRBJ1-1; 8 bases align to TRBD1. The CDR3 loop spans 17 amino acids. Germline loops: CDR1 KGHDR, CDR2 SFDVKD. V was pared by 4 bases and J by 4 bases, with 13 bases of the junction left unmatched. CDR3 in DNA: TGTGCCACCAGTGACCGGATCTCAGGGGGCATGAGCACTGAAGCTTTCTTT. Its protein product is CATSDRISGGMSTEAFF.

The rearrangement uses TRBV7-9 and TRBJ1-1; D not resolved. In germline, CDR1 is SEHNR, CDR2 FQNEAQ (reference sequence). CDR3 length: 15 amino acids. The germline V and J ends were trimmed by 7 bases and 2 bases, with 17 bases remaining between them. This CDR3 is CASIPLGRTNTEAFF. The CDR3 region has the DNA TGTGCCAGCATCCCTTTAGGGCGGACTAACACTGAAGCTTTCTTT.

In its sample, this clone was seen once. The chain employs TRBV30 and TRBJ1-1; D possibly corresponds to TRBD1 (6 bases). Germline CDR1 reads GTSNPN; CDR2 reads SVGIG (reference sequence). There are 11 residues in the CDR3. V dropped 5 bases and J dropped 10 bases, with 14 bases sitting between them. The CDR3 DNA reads TGTGCCTGGGGAAACAGGGTGGGAGCTTTCTTT. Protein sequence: CAWGNRVGAFF.

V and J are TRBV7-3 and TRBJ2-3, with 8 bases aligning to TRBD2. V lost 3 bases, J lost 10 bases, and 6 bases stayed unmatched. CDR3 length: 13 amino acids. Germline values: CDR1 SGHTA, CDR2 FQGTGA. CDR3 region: CASSLSGSGAQYF. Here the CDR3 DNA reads TGTGCCAGCAGCTTGAGCGGGAGCGGCGCGCAGTATTTT.